The rows below give T cell receptor beta chains drawn from one sample of a study of PD-L1 blockade in urothelial cancer. This table comes from immunoSEQ multiplex PCR, and its TCRdb copy is limited to in-frame clones, with some not included. The sample holds about 130,000 clones, around 84% seen once. This material consisted of PBMCs, taken around atezolizumab (anti-PD-L1) treatment. The receptor set was obtained from a man between 50 and 59 years old with urothelial cancer. Each CDR3 is given with its conserved first and last residue. The D gene is left open where the match is weak. Clone size, where shown, is once, few, many, or a class for clones that have expanded.

d_call	j_call	v_call	clone_size	cdr3_nt	cdr3_aa
TRBD2	TRBJ2-3	TRBV9	.	TGTGCCAGCAGCGTAGCTGGTAGCGGGAGCTCCGATACGCAGTATTTT	CASSVAGSGSSDTQYF
.	TRBJ2-5	TRBV18	.	TGTGCCAGCTCACCACGGGCCCAAGAGACCCAGTACTTC	CASSPRAQETQYF
TRBD1	TRBJ1-6	TRBV5-1	.	TGCGCCAGCAGCTTGACCGGGACAGGGGACTCACCCCTCCACTTT	CASSLTGTGDSPLHF
TRBD2	TRBJ2-5	TRBV5-4	once	TGTGCCAGCAGCGAAAGACTAGCAGGTGAAGAGACCCAGTACTTC	CASSERLAGEETQYF
.	TRBJ2-3	TRBV12-5	.	TGTGCTAGTGGGCTGACTAGCACAGATACGCAGTATTTT	CASGLTSTDTQYF
.	TRBJ1-4	TRBV7-8	.	TGTGCCAGCTCCGACCAGGGAAATGAAAAACTGTTTTTT	CASSDQGNEKLFF
.	TRBJ1-2	TRBV5-1	.	TGCGCCAGCAGCTTATTTCGGACAGAGGATGGCTACACCTTC	CASSLFRTEDGYTF
TRBD2	TRBJ2-3	TRBV11-1	.	TGTGCCAGCAGCTTCGCTAGCGGATACACAGATACGCAGTATTTT	CASSFASGYTDTQYF
.	TRBJ2-2	TRBV6-5	.	TGTGCCAGCAGTTACACTGGAAGGGGAACCGGGGAGCTGTTTTTT	CASSYTGRGTGELFF
.	TRBJ2-1	TRBV10-3	.	TGTGCCATCAGTGAGTCGATGGAGGTTGAGCAGTTCTTC	CAISESMEVEQFF
TRBD2	TRBJ2-1	TRBV6-4	.	TGTGCCAGCAGTAGGGCTAGCGGCTCCTACAATGAGCAGTTCTTC	CASSRASGSYNEQFF
TRBD2	TRBJ2-1	TRBV5-1	.	TGCGCCAGCAGCTTGGGGCTCGTAAGCTCAGCGGGGCTTAATGAGCAGTTCTTC	CASSLGLVSSAGLNEQFF
TRBD2	TRBJ2-3	TRBV9	.	TGTGCCAGCAATGTAGCGGGAGGTTCCGATACGCAGTATTTT	CASNVAGGSDTQYF
.	TRBJ2-7	TRBV19	few	TGTGCCAGTAGTGAGGACAAAGCCTACGAGCAGTACTTC	CASSEDKAYEQYF
TRBD2	TRBJ2-3	TRBV19	.	TGTGCCAGTAGGAAGACTAGCGGATACACAGATACGCAGTATTTT	CASRKTSGYTDTQYF
TRBD1	TRBJ1-2	TRBV28	.	TGTGCCAGCAGCCAGGGACAGAACTATGGCTACACCTTC	CASSQGQNYGYTF
.	TRBJ2-1	TRBV6-1	few	TGTGCCAGCAGGGGGCTTGTCTATGAGCAGTTCTTC	CASRGLVYEQFF
.	TRBJ2-7	TRBV2	.	TGTGCCAGCAGTGAAAGCACATTAGGCAGGGGCACCTACGAGCAGTACTTC	CASSESTLGRGTYEQYF
TRBD1	TRBJ2-3	TRBV4-1	.	TGCGCCAGCAGCCAAGTCCCGGGACAGAGCACAGATACGCAGTATTTT	CASSQVPGQSTDTQYF
.	TRBJ2-5	TRBV14	.	TGTGCCAGCAGCCAAGGTGGGCAGGGGAAGACCCAGTACTTC	CASSQGGQGKTQYF
.	TRBJ2-3	TRBV2	.	TGTGCCAGCAGTGTTTTCAGGAGCACAGATACGCAGTATTTT	CASSVFRSTDTQYF
TRBD1	TRBJ1-5	TRBV6-1	.	TGTGCCAGCAGTGACCAGGGGGTTCAGCCCCAGCATTTT	CASSDQGVQPQHF
.	TRBJ2-2	TRBV6-5	.	TGTGCCAGCAGTTACTCGGGCTCGACGGGAGCCGGGGAGCTGTTTTTT	CASSYSGSTGAGELFF
.	TRBJ2-7	TRBV4-1	once	TGCGCCAGCAGCCAAGATCAGGGTAACTACGAGCAGTACTTC	CASSQDQGNYEQYF
.	TRBJ2-3	TRBV7-2	.	TGTGCCAGCAGCTTAGGGTTGGGAGTTAGGACAGATACGCAGTATTTT	CASSLGLGVRTDTQYF
.	TRBJ2-1	TRBV6-1	.	TGTGCCAGCACCGGGACACCAAACGGCCGTGAGCAGTTCTTC	CASTGTPNGREQFF
TRBD1	TRBJ1-2	TRBV7-2	.	TGTGCCAGCAGCGCGGGACAGGCCCTCTATGGCTACACCTTC	CASSAGQALYGYTF
TRBD1	TRBJ2-4	TRBV6-6	.	TGTGCCAGCAGCATAACAGGGGGCGTCAAAAACATTCAGTACTTC	CASSITGGVKNIQYF
.	TRBJ2-7	TRBV7-2	.	TGTGCCAGCAGCCCAGCACAGGGAAGCTACGAGCAGTACTTC	CASSPAQGSYEQYF
TRBD2	TRBJ2-7	TRBV4-2	.	TGTGCCAGCAGCCAAGAAAGTAGCGGGATCTCCTACGAGCAGTACTTC	CASSQESSGISYEQYF
.	TRBJ1-1	TRBV30	.	TGTGCCTGGGCCACTGGCGGGGGGAACACTGAAGCTTTCTTT	CAWATGGGNTEAFF
TRBD1	TRBJ2-7	TRBV5-4	.	TGTGCCAGCAGCTTGAAGGGGGCACCCTACGAGCAGTACTTC	CASSLKGAPYEQYF
.	TRBJ1-3	TRBV18	.	TGTGCCAGCTCACCACCGTCCAGGAACTCTGGAAACACCATATATTTT	CASSPPSRNSGNTIYF
.	TRBJ2-1	TRBV5-1	.	TGCGCCAGCAGCTTGGGTAGCCCCAATGAGCAGTTCTTC	CASSLGSPNEQFF
.	TRBJ1-2	TRBV5-1	.	TGCGCCAGCAGCTTGGACCCCGGGAACAGGGCTGGCTACACCTTC	CASSLDPGNRAGYTF
TRBD2	TRBJ2-1	TRBV5-1	few	TGCGCCAGCAGCCCGACCGGGACTAGTGTTTTTACTGAGCAGTTCTTC	CASSPTGTSVFTEQFF
.	TRBJ1-2	TRBV28	once	TGTGCCAGCAGTTTGGGCACCGATGGGGGCTACACCTTC	CASSLGTDGGYTF
.	TRBJ2-3	TRBV7-3	.	TGTGCCAGCAGCCGTAGGGGGTCAGATACGCAGTATTTT	CASSRRGSDTQYF
TRBD1	TRBJ2-3	TRBV10-3	few	TGTGCCATCAGGCCCGGGACAGGGCTCGGCACAGATACGCAGTATTTT	CAIRPGTGLGTDTQYF
TRBD2	TRBJ2-7	TRBV6-5	.	TGTGCCAGCAGTGGAGCGGGAGGGATTTACGAGCAGTACTTC	CASSGAGGIYEQYF
.	TRBJ2-7	TRBV11-2	.	TGTGCCAGCAGCTTGGGTTTGGCAGGGGTCTACGAGCAGTACTTC	CASSLGLAGVYEQYF
.	TRBJ1-5	TRBV2	.	TGTGCCAGCAGTCTGACAGGCAATCAGCCCCAGCATTTT	CASSLTGNQPQHF